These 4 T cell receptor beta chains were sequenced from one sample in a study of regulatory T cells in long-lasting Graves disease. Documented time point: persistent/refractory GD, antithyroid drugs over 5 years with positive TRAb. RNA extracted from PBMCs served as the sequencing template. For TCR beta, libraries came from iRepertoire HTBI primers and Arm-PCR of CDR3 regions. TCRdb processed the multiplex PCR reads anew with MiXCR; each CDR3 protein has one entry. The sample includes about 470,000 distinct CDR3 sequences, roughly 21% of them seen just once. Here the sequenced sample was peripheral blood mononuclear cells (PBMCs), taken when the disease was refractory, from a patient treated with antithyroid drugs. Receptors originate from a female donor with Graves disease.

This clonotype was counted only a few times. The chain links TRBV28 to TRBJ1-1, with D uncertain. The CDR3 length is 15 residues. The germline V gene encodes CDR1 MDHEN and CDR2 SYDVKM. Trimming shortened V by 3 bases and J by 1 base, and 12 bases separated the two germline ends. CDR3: CASSFSASGNTEAFF. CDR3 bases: TGTGCCAGCAGTTTTTCCGCTTCGGGGAACACTGAAGCTTTCTTT.

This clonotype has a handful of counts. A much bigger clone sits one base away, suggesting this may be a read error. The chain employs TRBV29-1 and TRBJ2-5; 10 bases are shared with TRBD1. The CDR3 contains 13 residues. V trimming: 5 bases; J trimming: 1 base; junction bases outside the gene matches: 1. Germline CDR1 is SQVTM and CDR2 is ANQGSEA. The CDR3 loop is CSVRQGAQETQYF. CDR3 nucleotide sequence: TGCAGCGTTCGACAGGGGGCCCAAGAGACCCAGTACTTC.

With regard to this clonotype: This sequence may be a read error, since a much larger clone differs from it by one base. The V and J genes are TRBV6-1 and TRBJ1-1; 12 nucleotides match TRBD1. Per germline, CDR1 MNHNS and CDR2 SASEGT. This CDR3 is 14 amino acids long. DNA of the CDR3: TGTGCCAGCTCGGGACAGGGGGCGGGTACTGGAGCTTTCTTT. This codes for CASSGQGAGTGAFF.

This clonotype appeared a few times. The CDR3 sequence: CATRFSGTGHGYTF. The CDR3 coding sequence is TGTGCCACCAGATTTTCCGGGACAGGGCATGGCTACACCTTC. The genes are TRBV6-1 and TRBJ1-2; 9 positions agree with TRBD1. The V gene end was trimmed by 10 bases and the J gene end by 6 bases; junction bases not matched to a gene: 12. CDR1 is MNHNS and CDR2 is SASEGT in the germline V gene. The CDR3 is made up of 14 amino acids.